These 3 T cell receptor beta chains were all obtained from the same sample, sequenced in a study of HIV-infected patients and healthy controls (dated by TCRdb to the mid-2010s). Libraries were built with 5' RACE. This sample was sequenced with an Illumina MiSeq. SuperScript III was used to reverse transcribe 500 ng RNA with primers targeting the alpha and beta constant regions. Separate alpha and beta chain libraries were generated by chain-specific third strand synthesis with multiplexing indices. TCRdb reran the public reads through fastp at Q25 and MiXCR, keeping productive beta chains. Each CDR3 protein appears once, grouped with its most common genes and DNA. The sample table holds about 24,000 distinct CDR3 sequences, of which 8% to 10% were seen once. The ten largest clones represent 3% to 4.5% of the sample. Whole blood was used without cell fractionation, so the repertoire reflected all unsorted peripheral T cells.

What was sequenced was blood. These receptors came from an adult in good health.

This clonotype occurred many times. The rearrangement joins TRBV11-1 to TRBJ1-2; D is perhaps TRBD1 (6 bases). CDR1 SGHAT and CDR2 FQDESV come from the germline V gene (reference sequence). Trimming removed 5 bases at V and 4 bases at J, with 11 bases between. This CDR3 has 13 amino acids. The CDR3 region has the DNA TGTGCCAGCAGCGTTGACAGGACCTATGGCTACACCTTC. Translation gives CASSVDRTYGYTF.

This clonotype was recorded many times. CDR3 DNA: TGCGCCAGCAGCCAAAGGACAGGAGTTCAGCCCCAGCATTTT. This sequence encodes CASSQRTGVQPQHF. This chain links TRBV4-3 with TRBJ1-5; 7 positions agree with TRBD1. The CDR3 loop spans 14 amino acids. The germline V gene encodes CDR1 LGHNA and CDR2 YSLEER. V trimming: 2 bases; J trimming: 6 bases; junction bases outside the gene matches: 4.

There are many counts of this clonotype. V and J are TRBV28 and TRBJ2-3; TRBD1 aligns across 10 bases. The CDR3 consists of 15 residues. Trimming took 4 bases from V and 2 from J; bases not matched to a gene: 3. CDR1 is MDHEN and CDR2 is SYDVKM in the germline V gene. Here the CDR3 DNA reads TGTGCCAGCAGTTCCGGGACAGGGGCCACAGATACGCAGTATTTT. It translates to CASSSGTGATDTQYF.